The 7 T cell receptor beta chains given below trace back to one sample, sequenced in a study of blood T cell repertoires in COVID-19. Profiled with immunoSEQ multiplex PCR; TCRdb holds only in-frame clones, not every one. The repertoire holds 100,000 to 150,000 clones, with around nine tenths as singletons. Sequenced sample: peripheral blood. All receptors come from a human donor in a cohort sampled during active COVID-19.

The chain joins TRBV5-1 to TRBJ2-1, with 8 bases lining up with TRBD2. Per the germline V gene, CDR1 is SGHRS and CDR2 is YFSETQ. CDR3 size: 16 residues. V shed 5 bases and J 3 bases; nucleotides not matched to a gene: 10. CDR3: CASRPSAGDFYNEQFF. The CDR3 nucleotides are TGCGCCAGCAGACCATCAGCGGGAGACTTCTACAATGAGCAGTTCTTC.

The J gene is TRBJ2-3, the V gene TRBV7-2; unclear D gene. CDR3 size: 17 residues. Germline V lookup: CDR1 SGHTA, CDR2 FQGNSA. Trimming removed 0 bases at V and 5 bases at J, with 18 bases between. CDR3: CASSLANVEGWRDTQYF. DNA for the CDR3: TGTGCCAGCAGCTTAGCCAATGTAGAAGGCTGGAGAGATACGCAGTATTTT.

The chain uses TRBV4-1 and TRBJ2-3; TRBD2 is a possible D gene (6 bases). Germline lookup yields CDR1 MGHRA and CDR2 YSYEKL. This CDR3 is 16 amino acids long. V was cut by 1 base and J by 2 bases, with 13 bases left in between. The CDR3 coding sequence is TGCGCCAGCAGCCAAGTGGGCGGGATGACCACAGATACGCAGTATTTT. Translation gives CASSQVGGMTTDTQYF.

The chain uses TRBV6-5 and TRBJ2-1; unclear D gene. V was cut by 5 bases and J by 4 bases, with 6 bases left in between. The CDR3 totals 12 residues. Germline V CDR1 and CDR2: MNHEY, SVGAGI. CDR3 in DNA: TGTGCCAGCAGTCCCAAATACAATGAGCAGTTCTTC. Encoded protein: CASSPKYNEQFF.

The V and J genes are TRBV29-1 and TRBJ2-2, with D tentatively TRBD1 (6 bases). The CDR3 is 16 residues long. V was cut by 6 bases and J by 3 bases, with 20 bases left in between. Germline V CDR1 and CDR2: SQVTM, ANQGSEA. Here the CDR3 reads CSVRTEGTPYTGELFF. The CDR3 region has the DNA TGCAGCGTCCGGACAGAAGGGACCCCGTACACCGGGGAGCTGTTTTTT.

The chain carries TRBV4-1 and TRBJ2-7; maybe TRBD2 (5 bases). Germline V gene sequence: CDR1 MGHRA, CDR2 YSYEKL. CDR3 length: 13 residues. V dropped 6 bases and J dropped 3 bases, with 12 bases sitting between them. CDR3 loop: CASSPGLVYEQYF. CDR3 nucleotides: TGCGCCAGCAGTCCCGGACTGGTCTACGAGCAGTACTTC.

The V call is TRBV24-1, the J call TRBJ2-2; D unresolved. V was cut by 6 bases and J by 5 bases, with 12 bases left in between. In germline, CDR1 is KGHDR, CDR2 SFDVKD. CDR3 size: 14 residues. As DNA, the CDR3 is TGTGCCACCAGTTCGGGTCCTGGGACCGGGGAGCTGTTTTTT. Amino acids: CATSSGPGTGELFF.